Below are 10 T cell receptor beta chains sequenced from a single sample in a study of identical twins (dated by TCRdb to the mid-2010s). The method was 5' RACE. The sample was run on an Illumina HiSeq 2000. Using fastp at Q25 and MiXCR, TCRdb reprocessed the public reads and kept productive beta chains. Records with the same CDR3 protein are collapsed into one entry carrying the most frequent genes and DNA. Across this sample there are about 810,000 distinct CDR3 sequences, with roughly an eighth seen only once. The ten largest make up about 1.6% of the sample. The same sample was also used in a study of yellow fever vaccine responses in identical twins.

What was sequenced was PBMCs. These receptors originate from a young woman in good health.

The rearrangement links TRBV10-3 to TRBJ2-1; 14 nucleotides align to TRBD2. Per the germline V gene, CDR1 is ENHRY and CDR2 is SYGVKD. The CDR3 is 14 residues long. J gave up 6 bases and V 10 bases, and 5 bases lay outside the gene matches. The CDR3: CATATSGGANEQFF. CDR3 bases: TGTGCCACCGCGACTAGCGGGGGGGCCAATGAGCAGTTCTTC.

This clonotype was picked up many times. The rearrangement uses TRBV15 and TRBJ1-4; D is perhaps TRBD1 (5 bases). Germline V CDR1 and CDR2: LNHNV, YYDKDF (reference sequence). The CDR3 has 16 residues. V was clipped by 1 base and J by 8 bases, with 17 bases between them. The CDR3: CATSRGQGLGPEKLFF. In DNA form, the CDR3 reads TGTGCCACCAGCAGAGGCCAGGGACTGGGACCCGAAAAACTGTTTTTT.

Remarks on this clonotype: Its ends do not fully match the called genes, so a read error is possible. The rearrangement joins TRBV12-3 or TRBV12-4 to TRBJ2-1, with TRBD2 matching over 8 bases. The CDR3 runs 19 residues. CDR3 DNA sequence: TGTGCCATCAGTAGATCCGGAGTAGCGGGAAAAAGCTCCTACAATGAGCAGTTCTTC. Its protein is CAISRSGVAGKSSYNEQFF.

The sample holds many counts of this clonotype. The chain employs TRBV4-1 and TRBJ1-1; D unclear. Germline-derived CDR1 and CDR2 are MGHRA and YSYEKL. V dropped 4 bases and J dropped 4 bases, with 10 bases sitting between them. CDR3 length: 13 residues. This CDR3 is CASSLHSGTEAFF. Written as DNA, the CDR3 is TGCGCCAGCAGCCTCCACAGTGGCACTGAAGCTTTCTTT.

The chain joins TRBV5-1 to TRBJ2-1, with 14 bases matching TRBD2. J lost 1 base, V lost 5 bases, and 2 bases had no gene match. This CDR3 is 16 amino acids long. Germline V gene data show CDR1 as SGHRS and CDR2 as YFSETQ. DNA of the CDR3: TGCGCCAGCAGGACTAGCGGGGGGGCATCCTACAATGAGCAGTTCTTC. It is translated as CASRTSGGASYNEQFF.

This clonotype was observed at least ten times. The chain employs TRBV25-1 and TRBJ2-7; unclear D gene. The CDR3 has 15 residues. Germline V lookup: CDR1 MGHDK, CDR2 SYGVNS. V dropped 2 bases and J dropped 4 bases, with 15 bases sitting between them. CDR3: CASSERRNTFYEQYF. Here the CDR3 DNA reads TGTGCCAGCAGTGAAAGGAGAAATACTTTTTACGAGCAGTACTTC.

This clonotype was seen a few times. The chain employs TRBV20-1 and TRBJ2-6; D unresolved. The CDR3 loop spans 14 amino acids. The germline V and J ends were trimmed by 6 bases and 2 bases, with 11 bases remaining between them. Germline loops: CDR1 DFQATT, CDR2 SNEGSKA (reference sequence). CDR3 residues: CSAEKQAGANVLTF. The DNA of the CDR3 is TGCAGTGCAGAGAAGCAGGCTGGGGCCAACGTCCTGACTTTC.

This clonotype was detected a few times. The rearrangement links TRBV12-3 or TRBV12-4 to TRBJ2-5, with 7 bases aligning to TRBD2. CDR3 length: 15 amino acids. Losses at the gene ends were 6 bases for V and 5 bases for J; bases not matched to a gene: 12. CDR3 DNA: TGTGCCAGCAGCTCCGTGCGGGGGACCCACGAGACCCAGTACTTC. Its protein is CASSSVRGTHETQYF.

This clonotype was counted a few times. This sequence joins TRBV10-2 and TRBJ2-1; D gene unclear. Trimming took off 3 bases at V and 0 bases at J, with 6 bases between the two ends. Germline V gene data show CDR1 as WSHSY and CDR2 as SAAADI. CDR3 length equals 14 residues. This CDR3 is CASSDWGSYNEQFF. CDR3 in DNA: TGCGCCAGCAGTGACTGGGGCTCCTACAATGAGCAGTTCTTC.

This clonotype has a handful of counts. Here the CDR3 reads CASSPLEGNSYEQYF. The CDR3 DNA follows: TGTGCCAGCTCACCGTTGGAAGGGAACTCCTACGAGCAGTACTTC. The chain joins TRBV18 to TRBJ2-7; D gene unclear. CDR3 length: 15 residues. V was trimmed by 3 bases and J by 0 bases, leaving 12 bases between them. Germline CDR1 KGHSH, CDR2 LQKENI.